The 15 T cell receptor beta chains below were found in one sample sequenced in a study of blood T cell repertoires in COVID-19 (dated by TCRdb to the early 2020s). Library preparation used the immunoSEQ multiplex PCR assay. TCRdb took over this immuneACCESS table, retaining in-frame rearrangements with V and J assigned. Such tables are incomplete; in checked studies, under half of the missing clones stem from an unresolved V gene, and the remainder is unexplained. The sample table contains 200,000 to 300,000 clones; only one count was recorded for more than 85% of them. Roughly 2.7% of the sample comes from the top ten. The sequencing sample was made of peripheral blood. These receptor sequences come from a young adult with COVID-19, enrolled during active disease.

Concerning this clone itself: At one end the junction does not follow the germline gene, possibly because of a read error. V usage is TRBV7-7 and J usage is TRBJ2-2, with 7 nucleotides matching TRBD2. The CDR3 has 14 residues. Germline V gene lookup returns CDR1 SSHAT and CDR2 FNYEAQ (reference sequence). DNA of the CDR3: TGTGCTAGCAGCAAAGCGGGACACACCGGGGAGCTGTTTTTT. It yields the protein CASSKAGHTGELFF.

J is TRBJ1-1 and V is TRBV10-3; TRBD1 agrees at 7 bases. The CDR3 is made up of 14 amino acids. Trimming at V came to 0 bases and at J to 7 bases, leaving 5 bases not matched to a gene. Germline V lookup: CDR1 ENHRY, CDR2 SYGVKD. The CDR3 sequence is CAISESQGGREAFF. Here the CDR3 DNA reads TGTGCCATCAGTGAGTCTCAGGGGGGCCGTGAAGCTTTCTTT.

The genes are TRBV6-5 and TRBJ2-3; TRBD2 agrees at 7 bases. The CDR3 is 16 amino acids. CDR1 and CDR2 (germline): MNHEY, SVGAGI. J gave up 6 bases and V 4 bases, and 13 bases lay outside the gene matches. The CDR3 spells CASSLGGDGSVDTQYF. CDR3 DNA: TGTGCCAGCAGTTTGGGGGGGGACGGTTCCGTGGATACGCAGTATTTT.

The chain couples TRBV13 to TRBJ1-5, with 7 bases fitting TRBD1. Germline lookup yields CDR1 PRHDT and CDR2 FYEKMQ (reference sequence). The junction had 16 bases not matched to a gene; V was cut back by 10 bases and J by 1 base. This CDR3 has 17 residues. The CDR3 region is CATSWRGRKVSNQPQHF. In DNA form, the CDR3 reads TGTGCCACTAGCTGGAGGGGGCGGAAGGTGAGCAATCAGCCCCAGCATTTT.

The chain couples TRBV3-1 (or the pseudogene TRBV3-2) to TRBJ1-4, with 9 bases fitting TRBD1. Trimming cost V 2 bases and J 2 bases; bases outside gene matches: 6. Per the germline V gene, CDR1 is LGHDT and CDR2 is YNNKEL (reference sequence). The CDR3 covers 17 residues. As DNA, the CDR3 is TGTGCCAGCAGCCAATTTGGGACAGGGCTGACTAATGAAAAACTGTTTTTT. Its translation: CASSQFGTGLTNEKLFF.

V gene TRBV28 combines with J gene TRBJ1-3; TRBD1 is a possible D gene (5 bases). This CDR3 is built from 13 residues. The ends were cut back, 11 bases at V and 6 bases at J, with 17 bases in the middle. The germline CDR1 and CDR2 sequences are MDHEN and SYDVKM. Here the CDR3 reads CAVRGGPLNTIYF. The CDR3 DNA sequence: TGTGCCGTTCGGGGGGGACCTTTAAACACCATATATTTT. Filled out from reference TRBV28 and TRBJ1-3, the complete variable domain reads DVKVTQSSRYLVKRTGEKVFLECVQDMDHENMFWYRQDPGLGLRLIYFSYDVKMKEKGDIPEGYSVSREKKERFSLILESASTNQTSMYLCAVRGGPLNTIYFGEGSWLTVV.

This chain joins TRBV4-2 and TRBJ2-1, with 14 bases that match TRBD2. Trimming removed 1 base from V and 8 bases from J; junction bases left unmatched: 1. The CDR3 has 15 amino acids. CDR1 is LGHNA, CDR2 YNFKEQ, per germline. CDR3 in amino acids: CASSQATSGRDEQFF. The CDR3 coding sequence is TGTGCCAGCAGCCAAGCGACTAGCGGGAGGGATGAGCAGTTCTTC.

This chain connects TRBV5-1 to TRBJ2-5, with D possibly matching TRBD1 (5 bases). V lost 4 bases and J 2 bases, leaving 18 bases between the germline ends. In germline, CDR1 is SGHRS, CDR2 YFSETQ. CDR3 size: 16 residues. CDR3 DNA sequence: TGCGCCAGCAGCGCAGGCGACAGACACAAACAAGAGACCCAGTACTTC. Amino acids: CASSAGDRHKQETQYF. The whole variable domain, remainder taken from reference TRBV5-1 and TRBJ2-5, is KAGVTQTPRYLIKTRGQQVTLSCSPISGHRSVSWYQQTPGQGLQFLFEYFSETQRNKGNFPGRFSGRQFSNSRSEMNVSTLELGDSALYLCASSAGDRHKQETQYFGPGTRLLVL.

This clone was counted a single time. The same CDR3 is also encoded by other DNA sequences in this sample. This rearrangement joins TRBV5-1 to TRBJ2-7; no reliable D call. The CDR3 is made up of 13 amino acids. Trimming pared 2 bases from V and 0 bases from J, leaving 6 bases between. Germline-derived CDR1 and CDR2 are SGHRS and YFSETQ. The CDR3 coding sequence is TGCGCCAGCAGCTTCGGCGGCTCCTACGAGCAGTACTTC. This sequence encodes CASSFGGSYEQYF.

The chain carries TRBV9 and TRBJ2-2; D uncertain. V shed 9 bases and J shed 5 bases, with 11 bases lying between them. The CDR3 covers 12 residues. Germline V gene lookup returns CDR1 SGDLS and CDR2 YYNGEE. CDR3 in DNA: TGTGCCACCAAACTGCCTACCGGGGAGCTGTTTTTT. Amino acids: CATKLPTGELFF.

The chain employs TRBV7-9 and TRBJ2-1, with 13 bases that match TRBD2. The CDR3 spans 16 residues. The germline CDR1 and CDR2 sequences are SEHNR and FQNEAQ (reference sequence). Unmatched junction bases numbered 5, after V lost 5 bases and J lost 4 bases. CDR3 amino acids: CASSPILAGGYNEQFF. The CDR3 coding sequence is TGTGCCAGCAGCCCTATACTAGCGGGAGGGTACAATGAGCAGTTCTTC.

This chain joins TRBV2 and TRBJ2-7, with 7 bases fitting TRBD1. Losses at the gene ends were 5 bases for V and 2 bases for J; bases not matched to a gene: 6. This CDR3 comprises 14 residues. Germline V gives CDR1 SNHLY, CDR2 FYNNEI. The CDR3, as DNA: TGTGCCAGCAGTCCCGGACAGGTTGCCTACGAGCAGTACTTC. Translated: CASSPGQVAYEQYF.

Comments on this clone: Germline and junction disagree at one end, which may indicate a read error. This rearrangement joins TRBV4-1 to TRBJ1-5, with unresolved D. The CDR3 sequence is 18 residues long. Germline values: CDR1 MGHRA, CDR2 YSYEKL. CDR3 in DNA: TGCGCCAGCAGCCAAGGAGGGCGGGGAGAGCCCAGCACTCAGCCCCAGCATTTT. Residues: CASSQGGRGEPSTQPQHF.

The gene calls are TRBV5-6 and TRBJ1-5; tentatively, D is TRBD1 (6 bases). From germline, CDR1 is SGHDT and CDR2 YYEEEE. V dropped 3 bases and J dropped 2 bases, with 15 bases sitting between them. This CDR3 contains 16 residues. CDR3 residues: CASSWKDSVGNQPQHF. The CDR3 DNA follows: TGTGCCAGCAGCTGGAAGGACAGTGTCGGCAATCAGCCCCAGCATTTT.

This rearrangement joins TRBV27 to TRBJ1-1, with 8 bases matching TRBD1. Germline lookup yields CDR1 MNHEY and CDR2 SMNVEV (reference sequence). The CDR3 is 14 amino acids. J was trimmed by 4 bases and V by 6 bases; bases with no gene match: 7. CDR3 in amino acids: CASRFTGGITEAFF. CDR3 bases: TGTGCCAGCAGATTTACAGGGGGAATCACTGAAGCTTTCTTT.